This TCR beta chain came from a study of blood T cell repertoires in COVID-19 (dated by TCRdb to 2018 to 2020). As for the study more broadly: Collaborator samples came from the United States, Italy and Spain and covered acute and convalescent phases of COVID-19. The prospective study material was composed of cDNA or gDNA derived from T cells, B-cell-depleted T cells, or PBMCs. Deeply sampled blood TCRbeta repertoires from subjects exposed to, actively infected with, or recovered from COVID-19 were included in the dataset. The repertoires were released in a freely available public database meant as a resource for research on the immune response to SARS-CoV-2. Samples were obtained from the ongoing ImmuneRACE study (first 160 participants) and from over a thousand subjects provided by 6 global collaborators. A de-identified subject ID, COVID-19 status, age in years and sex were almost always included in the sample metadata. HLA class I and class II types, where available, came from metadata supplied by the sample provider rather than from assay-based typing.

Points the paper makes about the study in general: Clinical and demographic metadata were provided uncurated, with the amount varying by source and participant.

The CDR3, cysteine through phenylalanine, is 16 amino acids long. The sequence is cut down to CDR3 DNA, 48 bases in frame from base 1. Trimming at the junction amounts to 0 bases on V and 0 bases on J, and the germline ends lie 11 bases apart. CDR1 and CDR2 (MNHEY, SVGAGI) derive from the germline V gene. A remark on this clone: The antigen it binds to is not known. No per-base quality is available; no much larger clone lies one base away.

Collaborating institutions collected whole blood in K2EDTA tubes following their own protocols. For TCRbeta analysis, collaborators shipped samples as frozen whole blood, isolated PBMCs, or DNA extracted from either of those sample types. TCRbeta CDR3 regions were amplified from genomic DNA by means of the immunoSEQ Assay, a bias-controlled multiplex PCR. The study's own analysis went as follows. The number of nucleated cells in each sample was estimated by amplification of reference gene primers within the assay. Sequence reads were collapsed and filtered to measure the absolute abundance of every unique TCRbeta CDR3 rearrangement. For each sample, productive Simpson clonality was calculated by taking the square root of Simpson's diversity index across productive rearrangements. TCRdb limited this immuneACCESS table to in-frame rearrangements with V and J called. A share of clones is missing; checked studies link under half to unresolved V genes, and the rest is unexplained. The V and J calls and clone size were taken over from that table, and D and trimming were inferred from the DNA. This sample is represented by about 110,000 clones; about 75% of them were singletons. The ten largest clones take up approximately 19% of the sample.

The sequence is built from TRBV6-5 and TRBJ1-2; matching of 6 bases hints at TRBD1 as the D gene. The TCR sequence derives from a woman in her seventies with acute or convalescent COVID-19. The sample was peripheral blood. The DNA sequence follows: TGTGCCAGCAGTTACTCGGGACAAACCACTAACTATGGCTACACCTTC. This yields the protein CASSYSGQTTNYGYTF.